The T cell receptor (beta chain) described here comes from a study of blood T cells in healthy people across ages. Whole-study findings and limits: A roughly linear age-dependent decrease characterized TCR beta diversity per million T cells.

With 7 bases removed from V and 7 bases from J, the gap between germline ends came to 13 bases. Germline loops: CDR1 SGHVS, CDR2 FNYEAQ. CDR3 size: 13 residues. In this sample, this clonotype turned up a few times. Its specificity is not known. A J-beta primer mix and a sample-barcoded 5' primer were used in a second PCR of about 7 to 12 cycles. The template-switch adaptor, which had 12 random nucleotides, put a tag on each cDNA molecule. Sequencing of every sample gave 2.5 million or more CDR3-containing paired-end reads. A single record per CDR3 protein comes from TCRdb applying MiXCR to the 5' RACE reads. Here the sample spans about 1.5 million distinct CDR3 sequences, approximately 39% being singletons.

Source material: blood. The chain recombines TRBV7-6 with TRBJ1-4; D call uncertain. The source is a woman younger than 30 in good health. DNA of the CDR3: TGTGCCAGCACACCGTTGGCGGGTGAAAAACTGTTTTTT. As protein: CASTPLAGEKLFF.